This TCR beta chain was documented in a study of shared clonotypes between healthy human individuals (dated by TCRdb to about 2020). Context from the whole study: A few men and two women, aged 18 to 49 years, made up the cohort. Leukapheresis yielded between about 0.9 and 9 billion PBMCs per donor. To increase sequencing depth and limit assay-specific biases, different laboratories used diverse techniques to prepare libraries and sequence TCR repertoires. For each donor, three plates each were used for CD4 naive and CD4 memory, two plates were used for CD8 naive, and one plate was used for CD8 memory. Blood TCR repertoires of 5 or 6 healthy adults were deeply sequenced to estimate repertoire size and the extent of clonotype sharing between individuals.

TCR CDR3 regions were amplified from genomic DNA by multiplex PCR using the deep immunoSEQ assay. Genomic DNA extracted from each cell subset was distributed evenly over all wells of several immunoSEQ 96-well plates, and each plate served as one replicate. Each replicate PCR for sorted subsets received about 200 ng genomic DNA, equal to about 30,000 T cell genomes. The purified libraries were quantified using a Qubit 3.0 fluorometer, sized with a Bioanalyzer 2100, and then quantified again using the KAPA Library Quantification kit. Every immunoSEQ 96-well plate was sequenced on a dedicated single-read 150-cycle Illumina NextSeq 550 flow cell. Processing in the source paper ran as follows. Because the immunoSEQ output included only junctional sequences and no quality scores, the filtering could not be the same as the filtering used for full-length reads. To assign V/J genes and CDR3, sequences were annotated using PyIR, a Python wrapper for IgBLAST v1.9, with IMGT germline references. Any read was removed if the V/J assignment was weak (E-value above 1e-6), the CDR3 was missing, or the read contained stop codons, out-of-frame junctions, or ambiguous translated residues. A V3J clonotype was defined by an identical inferred V gene, J gene, and CDR3 amino acid sequence. To compute the percentage overlap between repertoires, the number of shared unique clonotypes was divided by the size of the smaller repertoire. RTK rarefaction, the Chao1 estimator, and Recon v2.1 estimates of unobserved clonotypes were used to assess repertoire richness. For all TCRbeta clonotypes obtained by the gDNA method from four donors, generation probabilities were computed with OLGA. Sourced from immuneACCESS, this table was stored by TCRdb with only in-frame sequences that have V and J called. A share of the clones is absent; for the studies checked, an unresolved V gene accounts for under half, and the remainder has no known explanation. The V and J calls and clone size are taken from that table; D and trimming were inferred from the DNA. The table for this sample lists some 240,000 clones; about 65% of them were counted only once. The ten most abundant clones make up 8.5% to 14% of the sample.

The CDR3 runs 13 residues from the cysteine to the phenylalanine. Left in the record is the CDR3 DNA by itself, 39 bases read in frame from the first base. V is cut by 8 bases and J by 4 bases, and the space between the germline ends is 12 bases. The germline V gene specifies SGHTA as CDR1 and FQGNSA as CDR2. The paper as a whole reports these results and caveats: Pairwise subsampling led to the expectation that sequencing depth would affect the degree of clonotype sharing among donors. Sharing across several donors was observed for 4.5% to 6.5% of naive CD4, 3.5% of naive CD8, around 2.5% of memory CD4, and around 0.44% of memory CD8 clonotypes. Sampling was limited to blood, and TCR repertoires in tissue likely differ from TCR repertoires in blood. Even with the large sequencing depth, rarefaction of the sorted-subset datasets indicated that sequencing was incomplete. The genetic and exposure-history diversity represented was limited by the small number of donors. Clonotypes shared by all four sorted-subset donors showed higher generation probabilities than non-shared clonotypes. Naive subsets generally had larger estimated clonotype richness than memory subsets did.

Donors were healthy HIV-negative adults with no recently reported acute infections or vaccinations. All donors were Caucasian adults living in Nashville, Tennessee, USA. CD4+ T cells were enriched by magnetic negative selection, after which naive cells were positively selected on CD45RA and the negative fraction was taken as the memory subset. Blood was collected by leukapheresis, and PBMCs were isolated by Ficoll-Histopaque density gradient centrifugation and then cryopreserved in liquid nitrogen vapor phase. Purity and quantity of every magnetically sorted T cell population were checked by analytical flow cytometry. Each sorted fraction had its genomic DNA isolated and then quantified by UV absorbance on a Nanodrop 2000c. This clone was seen a handful of times. Its antigen specificity is not known. No clone much larger than this one lies a single base away; base qualities are absent.

The source material was memory CD4+ T cells sorted from blood. In light of the paper, this sample's cell subset or site label describes: CD45RA-negative fraction. The clonotype originates from a man under 40 in good health. The rearranged chain carries TRBV7-2 and TRBJ1-5; no D segment can be confidently identified. CDR3 reads: CASGPRGNQPQHF. The nucleotide sequence reads TGTGCCAGCGGGCCCCGGGGAAATCAGCCCCAGCATTTT.